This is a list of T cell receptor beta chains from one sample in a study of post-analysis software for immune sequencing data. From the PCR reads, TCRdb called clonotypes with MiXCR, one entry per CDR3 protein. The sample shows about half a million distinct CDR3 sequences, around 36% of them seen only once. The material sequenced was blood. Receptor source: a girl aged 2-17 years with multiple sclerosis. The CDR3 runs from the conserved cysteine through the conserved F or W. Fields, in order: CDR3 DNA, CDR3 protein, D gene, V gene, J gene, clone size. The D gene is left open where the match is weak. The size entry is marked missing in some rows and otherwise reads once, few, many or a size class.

CDR3nt: TGTGCCATCAAGCCGGGACGGTCACAAGAGACCCAGTTCTTC
CDR3aa: CAIKPGRSQETQFF
d_gene: NA
v_gene: TRBV10-3
j_gene: TRBJ2-1
abundance: NA

CDR3nt: TGTGCCAGCTCACCAGACGAGAACACTGAAGCTTTCTTT
CDR3aa: CASSPDENTEAFF
d_gene: NA
v_gene: TRBV18
j_gene: TRBJ1-1
abundance: NA

CDR3nt: TGTGCCAGCCGCAGGGGGTTCGAGCAGTACTTC
CDR3aa: CASRRGFEQYF
d_gene: TRBD1
v_gene: TRBV2
j_gene: TRBJ2-7
abundance: NA

CDR3nt: TGCGCCAGCAGCTTGGTTTACAGGGGAACCAAAAACATTCAGTACTTC
CDR3aa: CASSLVYRGTKNIQYF
d_gene: TRBD1
v_gene: TRBV5-1
j_gene: TRBJ2-4
abundance: NA

CDR3nt: TGTGCCAGCAGCTCCCGCTCGACCCGACTAGCGGGGAGCTCGCAAGAGACCCAGTACTTC
CDR3aa: CASSSRSTRLAGSSQETQYF
d_gene: TRBD2
v_gene: TRBV5-6
j_gene: TRBJ2-5
abundance: few

CDR3nt: TGTGCCAGCTCACCGGAGATAGCCGGGGTGAACACTAAAGCTTTCTTT
CDR3aa: CASSPEIAGVNTKAFF
d_gene: NA
v_gene: TRBV18
j_gene: TRBJ1-1
abundance: NA

CDR3nt: TGTGCCAGCAGGCCGGGGGCGTCTAACTATGGCTACACCTTC
CDR3aa: CASRPGASNYGYTF
d_gene: NA
v_gene: TRBV6-5
j_gene: TRBJ1-2
abundance: NA

CDR3nt: TGCGCCAGCAGCCCCTTCGTTGGGACTAATGAAAAACTGTTTTTT
CDR3aa: CASSPFVGTNEKLFF
d_gene: NA
v_gene: TRBV10-2
j_gene: TRBJ1-4
abundance: few

CDR3nt: TGCGCCAGCAGCACTCGGACAGGCCCCTACGAGCAGTACTTC
CDR3aa: CASSTRTGPYEQYF
d_gene: TRBD1
v_gene: TRBV5-1
j_gene: TRBJ2-7
abundance: NA

CDR3nt: TGTGCCAGCAGTTACTCGAGTAGCGGCACCGCTTCAGATACGCAGTATTTT
CDR3aa: CASSYSSSGTASDTQYF
d_gene: NA
v_gene: TRBV6-5
j_gene: TRBJ2-3
abundance: NA